The entry that follows covers one T cell receptor (beta chain) sequence. The data belong to a study of blood T cells in healthy people across ages. Sample-barcoded 5' priming and a J-beta primer mix drove a second PCR of 7 to 11 cycles. Template switching added a 12-random-nucleotide identifier to every cDNA molecule. TCRdb called the 5' RACE reads again in MiXCR, with one record for every CDR3 protein. The repertoire has 1.5 million to 2 million distinct CDR3 sequences, more than 35% of them found once; the top ten carry roughly 23%. PBMCs were isolated at a quantity of at least 6 million per sample. The length of the CDR3 is 15 residues. V shed 4 bases, J shed 1 base, and the junction held 7 bases outside the gene matches. CDR1 and CDR2 (germline): SGHTA, FQGNSA.

This sequence was found in a human donor in good health. The rearrangement links TRBV7-2 to TRBJ2-7; 7 positions agree with TRBD1. The sequencing input was blood. CDR3 bases: TGTGCCAGCAGCTCTACACGACAGGGATCCTACGAGCAGTACTTC. Encoded protein: CASSSTRQGSYEQYF. Full variable domain (outside the CDR3, taken from reference TRBV7-2 and TRBJ2-7): GAGVSQSPSNKVTEKGKDVELRCDPISGHTALYWYRQSLGQGLEFLIYFQGNSAPDKSGLPSDRFSAERTGGSVSTLTIQRTQQEDSAVYLCASSSTRQGSYEQYFGPGTRLTVT.